The T cell receptor (beta chain) under discussion was sequenced for a study of blood T cell repertoires in COVID-19. The overall study: T cells, B-cell-depleted T cells, or PBMCs supplied cDNA or gDNA.

As handled by the study authors: Estimation of nucleated cell counts was performed using reference gene primer amplification. Method: immunoSEQ multiplex PCR; TCRdb's copy keeps in-frame clones and lacks some. The DNA gave D and trimming, while V, J and clone size come from that table. The table shows approximately 290,000 clones, with about 90% occurring only once. Adults between roughly 18 and 95 years of age took part from under 30 US areas. Participants were placed into cohorts based on the clinical history they reported. V gave up 3 bases and J gave up 5 bases, with 4 bases separating them. The CDR3 extends over 10 amino acids. Per the germline V gene, CDR1 is DFQATT and CDR2 is SNEGSKA (reference sequence).

The source of this sequence is a woman aged 18-29 years with acute COVID-19. The sample comprised PBMCs or T cells enriched from blood (not recorded which). The V gene is TRBV20-1, the J gene TRBJ2-5; D is unclear. The CDR3 loop reads CSARRETQYF. In nucleotides, the CDR3 is TGCAGTGCTAGGAGGGAGACCCAGTACTTC.